Following are 28 T cell receptor beta chains from one sample sequenced in a study of identical twins (dated by TCRdb to the mid-2010s). Library preparation used 5' RACE. The sample was run on an Illumina HiSeq 2000. TCRdb took the public reads, trimmed them with fastp at Q25, ran MiXCR for clone calling and kept in-frame beta chains. A single entry per CDR3 protein holds the most common genes and DNA from its merged rows. The sample table records about 890,000 distinct CDR3 sequences; approximately 13% of these occur just once. Under 2% of the sample is taken by the ten largest. This sample was shared with a second study, whose subject was yellow fever vaccine responses in identical twins.

Material: PBMCs. The receptors shown here come from a woman younger than 35 in good health.

The table lists this clonotype with a few counts. The V and J genes are TRBV4-1 and TRBJ1-1; 8 nucleotides agree with TRBD1. Unmatched junction bases numbered 11, after V lost 2 bases and J lost 3 bases. The CDR3 contains 17 residues. Germline CDR1 reads MGHRA; CDR2 reads YSYEKL. CDR3 bases: TGCGCCAGCAGCCAACACCCCGCGCGACAGGGGCACACTGAAGCTTTCTTT. Translation gives CASSQHPARQGHTEAFF.

This clonotype was counted a few times. The genes are TRBV20-1 and TRBJ1-2; a possible D gene is TRBD1 (6 bases). The CDR3 totals 13 residues. The V gene's germline CDR1 is DFQATT and CDR2 SNEGSKA (reference sequence). V lost 4 bases to trimming and J lost 4 bases, with 13 bases between them. The CDR3 sequence: CSATQQGSYGYTF. In DNA form, the CDR3 reads TGCAGTGCTACACAACAGGGCTCCTATGGCTACACCTTC.

This chain uses TRBV5-1 with TRBJ1-4, with no clear D. CDR3 length equals 17 residues. The germline gives CDR1 SGHRS, CDR2 YFSETQ. The germline V and J ends were trimmed by 4 bases and 9 bases, with 25 bases remaining between them. CDR3 sequence: CASSLDMDGVPSKKLFF. The CDR3 region has the DNA TGCGCCAGCAGCCTGGATATGGACGGGGTGCCTTCCAAAAAACTGTTTTTT.

The chain uses TRBV5-1 and TRBJ2-2; TRBD2 matches at 14 bases. Trimming at V came to 4 bases and at J to 3 bases, leaving 5 bases not matched to a gene. Per the germline V gene, CDR1 is SGHRS and CDR2 is YFSETQ. CDR3 length: 17 residues. The CDR3 sequence is CASSQGLAGAYTGELFF. DNA of the CDR3: TGCGCCAGCAGCCAGGGACTAGCGGGAGCGTACACCGGGGAGCTGTTTTTT.

This clonotype has more than one count but fewer than ten. The V gene is TRBV16, the J gene TRBJ2-3; D unresolved. Trimming removed 5 bases at V and 3 bases at J, with 15 bases between. Germline V gives CDR1 KGHSY, CDR2 FQNENV. The CDR3 sequence is 15 residues long. CDR3 protein: CASSKRADLTDTQYF. The CDR3 DNA reads TGTGCCAGCAGCAAAAGGGCGGATTTAACAGATACGCAGTATTTT.

This clonotype has a count of ten or more. J is TRBJ2-7 and V is TRBV12-3 or TRBV12-4; 7 nucleotides align to TRBD1. V gave up 4 bases and J gave up 2 bases; unmatched junction bases: 5. The CDR3 has 14 amino acids. This CDR3 is CASSSQGVAYEQYF. The DNA of the CDR3 is TGTGCCAGCAGTTCCCAGGGGGTAGCCTACGAGCAGTACTTC.

This chain connects TRBV5-5 to TRBJ1-2; D remains ambiguous. This CDR3 spans 16 amino acids. Per the germline V gene, CDR1 is SGHKS and CDR2 is YYEKEE (reference sequence). The V end lost 4 bases, the J end lost 0 bases, and 16 bases lay between the germline ends. The CDR3 here is CASSNGPSSANYGYTF. Here the CDR3 DNA reads TGTGCCAGCAGCAATGGACCCAGCTCGGCTAACTATGGCTACACCTTC.

The CDR3 DNA reads as TGTGCCAGCAGCTTAGATCAGGAGCAGTACTTC. As protein: CASSLDQEQYF. The chain links TRBV13 to TRBJ2-7, with no clear D. V dropped 1 base and J dropped 7 bases, with 5 bases sitting between them. The CDR3 is 11 residues long. Germline assignment: CDR1 PRHDT and CDR2 FYEKMQ (reference sequence).

Many counts were recorded for this clonotype. V usage is TRBV7-9 and J usage is TRBJ2-3; D unresolved. The CDR3 spans 15 residues. V was shortened by 5 bases and J by 1 base, with 13 bases between the two germline ends. CDR1 SEHNR and CDR2 FQNEAQ come from the germline V gene (reference sequence). CDR3 residues: CASSHHRAGTDTQYF. CDR3 nucleotide sequence: TGTGCCAGCAGCCATCATAGAGCCGGCACAGATACGCAGTATTTT.

This clonotype occurred many times. This chain uses TRBV20-1 with TRBJ2-3; 8 positions agree with TRBD1. CDR1 is DFQATT and CDR2 is SNEGSKA in the germline V gene (reference sequence). This CDR3 contains 13 residues. J was trimmed by 5 bases and V by 6 bases; bases with no gene match: 7. As DNA, the CDR3 is TGCAGTGCCCAGGGACAGGCGGTAGATACGCAGTATTTT. It codes for CSAQGQAVDTQYF.

The rearrangement uses TRBV3-1 and TRBJ1-1; tentative D call: TRBD1 (5 bases). Germline assignment: CDR1 LGHDT and CDR2 YNNKEL (reference sequence). This CDR3 is built from 17 residues. V was trimmed by 6 bases and J by 0 bases, leaving 20 bases between them. The CDR3 here is CASSRTGRGLMNTEAFF. In nucleotides, the CDR3 is TGTGCCAGCAGTAGAACAGGAAGGGGCCTCATGAACACTGAAGCTTTCTTT.

This clonotype was counted only a few times. The chain links TRBV6-1 to TRBJ1-6; D not certain. The V and J ends lost 2 bases and 6 bases respectively, with 8 bases between them. The germline CDR1 and CDR2 sequences are MNHNS and SASEGT. This CDR3 region has 14 residues. The CDR3 is CASSELEFNSPLHF. In DNA, the CDR3 is TGTGCCAGCAGTGAACTGGAATTTAATTCACCCCTCCACTTT.

This clonotype was picked up a small number of times. The chain couples TRBV3-1 to TRBJ1-1; D gene uncertain. The CDR3 sequence is 13 residues long. Germline V lookup: CDR1 LGHDT, CDR2 YNNKEL (reference sequence). Deletions cut 3 bases from V and 1 base from J, with 6 bases between. The CDR3 spells CASSQPQNTEAFF. The CDR3, as DNA: TGTGCCAGCAGCCAGCCACAGAACACTGAAGCTTTCTTT.

This clonotype was detected a few times. The CDR3 nucleotides are TGTGCCAGCAGCTTAGGAGCTAGCGGGGGTCAAGAGACCCAGTACTTC. Protein: CASSLGASGGQETQYF. V usage is TRBV7-7 and J usage is TRBJ2-5; 10 bases line up with TRBD2. Germline CDR1 and CDR2: SSHAT and FNYEAQ (reference sequence). With V trimmed by 1 base and J by 2 bases, 4 bases remained unmatched. The CDR3 covers 16 residues.

The chain links TRBV7-2 to TRBJ2-4, with 11 bases lining up with TRBD2. V was pared by 5 bases and J by 2 bases, with 8 bases of the junction left unmatched. The CDR3 covers 17 residues. Germline CDR1 reads SGHTA; CDR2 reads FQGNSA. The CDR3: CASSIGTSGTTKNIQYF. CDR3 nucleotides: TGTGCCAGCAGCATCGGGACTAGCGGAACCACCAAAAACATTCAGTACTTC.

This clonotype was counted a few times. The chain employs TRBV12-3 or TRBV12-4 and TRBJ1-5, with 7 nucleotides matching TRBD1. V dropped 6 bases and J dropped 0; count of bases not matched to a gene: 5. CDR3 length: 15 amino acids. The DNA for the CDR3 is TGTGCCAGCAGACAGGGGTCTGTTAGCAATCAGCCCCAGCATTTT. Protein product: CASRQGSVSNQPQHF.

This clonotype was detected a few times. The chain uses TRBV5-5 and TRBJ1-1; the D gene is possibly TRBD1 (6 bases). The germline V gene encodes CDR1 SGHKS and CDR2 YYEKEE (reference sequence). The CDR3 sequence is 15 residues long. Between the trimmed V and J ends, which lost 4 bases and 2 bases, there was a span of 15 bases. The CDR3 sequence is CASSIPGQTNTEAFF. CDR3 in DNA: TGTGCCAGCAGCATTCCGGGACAAACAAACACTGAAGCTTTCTTT.

This clonotype has more than one count but fewer than ten. CDR3 region: CATSRDGHNSPLHF. The DNA of the CDR3 is TGTGCCACCAGCAGAGATGGACATAATTCACCCCTCCACTTT. The gene calls are TRBV15 and TRBJ1-6; D ambiguous. The CDR3 is 14 residues long. CDR1 and CDR2 (germline): LNHNV, YYDKDF (reference sequence). V was cut by 0 bases and J by 5 bases, with 5 bases left in between.

This clonotype occurred a few times. This chain joins TRBV4-1 and TRBJ2-7, with 11 bases lining up with TRBD1. Looked up from germline, CDR1 is MGHRA and CDR2 is YSYEKL. Trimming took 1 base from V and 4 from J; bases not matched to a gene: 6. The length of the CDR3 is 16 residues. The CDR3 loop is CASSQGDRGGSYEQYF. In DNA form, the CDR3 reads TGCGCCAGCAGCCAAGGGGACAGGGGGGGATCTTACGAGCAGTACTTC.

Only a few counts were recorded for this clonotype. The V gene is TRBV5-1, the J gene TRBJ2-2, with D maybe TRBD1 (6 bases). Germline CDR1 reads SGHRS; CDR2 reads YFSETQ. The V gene lost 4 bases and the J gene lost 4 bases, with 14 bases spanning the gap. The CDR3 has 15 residues. CDR3 sequence (DNA): TGCGCCAGCAGCATTATACAGGGCTCCACCGGGGAGCTGTTTTTT. Protein sequence: CASSIIQGSTGELFF.

In its sample, this clonotype was seen many times. The chain employs TRBV29-1 and TRBJ2-3; 7 bases map to TRBD2. Germline lookup yields CDR1 SQVTM and CDR2 ANQGSEA. The CDR3 runs to 14 residues. Trimming cost V 7 bases and J 0 bases; bases outside gene matches: 7. CDR3 sequence (DNA): TGCAGCGGCGGGGGTGGCCAAAGCACAGATACGCAGTATTTT. Its protein product is CSGGGGQSTDTQYF.

This clonotype came up a few times. This chain links TRBV9 with TRBJ1-1; TRBD1 agrees at 9 bases. Germline CDR1 is SGDLS and CDR2 is YYNGEE. The V and J ends lost 3 bases and 5 bases, in that order; junction bases with no gene match: 8. This CDR3 comprises 15 residues. The CDR3 DNA is TGTGCCAGCAGCGCCACGCAACAGGGGGCAACTGAAGCTTTCTTT. It specifies CASSATQQGATEAFF. The entire variable domain, with the rest obtained from reference TRBV9 and TRBJ1-1, is as follows: DSGVTQTPKHLITATGQRVTLRCSPRSGDLSVYWYQQSLDQGLQFLIQYYNGEERAKGNILERFSAQQFPDLHSELNLSSLELGDSALYFCASSATQQGATEAFFGQGTRLTVV.

This clonotype has at least ten counts. The V gene is TRBV24-1, the J gene TRBJ2-3; D gene unclear. The CDR3 is 13 residues long. V lost 4 bases and J lost 0, with 4 bases in between. Germline V gene data show CDR1 as KGHDR and CDR2 as SFDVKD. As DNA, the CDR3 is TGTGCCACCAGTGAACCTAGCACAGATACGCAGTATTTT. It encodes CATSEPSTDTQYF.

In this sample, this clonotype turned up a few times. The chain combines TRBV7-9 with TRBJ2-5, with D perhaps TRBD1 (6 bases). Per germline, CDR1 SEHNR and CDR2 FQNEAQ (reference sequence). The CDR3 sequence is 15 residues long. The V end was cut by 5 bases, the J end by 1 base, with 14 bases between. CDR3 in amino acids: CASSRGQTLQETQYF. CDR3 bases: TGTGCCAGCAGCCGCGGACAGACCCTCCAAGAGACCCAGTACTTC.

The CDR3 sequence: CASSPGGSGGEQYF. CDR3 nucleotides: TGTGCCAGCAGTCCCGGGGGTAGCGGGGGCGAGCAGTACTTC. This chain uses TRBV7-9 with TRBJ2-7, with 9 nucleotides matching TRBD2. CDR1 is SEHNR, CDR2 FQNEAQ, per germline (reference sequence). This CDR3 comprises 14 residues. Germline trimming cut 6 bases from V and 6 bases from J; bases unmatched to any gene: 9.

The J gene is TRBJ2-1, the V gene TRBV3-1; D ambiguous. The CDR3 spans 15 residues. V was pared by 4 bases and J by 5 bases, with 15 bases between. The germline V gene encodes CDR1 LGHDT and CDR2 YNNKEL (reference sequence). The CDR3 spells CASSLAGEYNNEQFF. DNA for the CDR3: TGTGCCAGCAGCCTAGCTGGAGAATACAACAATGAGCAGTTCTTC.

The chain recombines TRBV10-3 with TRBJ1-1; perhaps TRBD1 as D (6 bases). The germline gives CDR1 ENHRY, CDR2 SYGVKD. The CDR3 consists of 14 residues. Deletions cut 7 bases from V and 3 bases from J, with 15 bases between. The CDR3 DNA reads as TGTGCCATCAACGGAGCAGGGGCGGACACTGAAGCTTTCTTT. This encodes CAINGAGADTEAFF.

V gene TRBV7-9 combines with J gene TRBJ2-1; weak D call: TRBD1 (6 bases). Trimming pared 5 bases from V and 0 bases from J, leaving 17 bases between. Per the germline V gene, CDR1 is SEHNR and CDR2 is FQNEAQ (reference sequence). This CDR3 comprises 17 residues. The CDR3 loop is CASSRHRVAGSYNEQFF. CDR3 nucleotide sequence: TGTGCCAGCAGCCGACACAGGGTAGCAGGCTCCTACAATGAGCAGTTCTTC.